Below, 16 T cell receptor beta chains from the same sample are listed, as sequenced in a study of T cell responses to AZD1222 COVID-19 vaccine. Profiling relied on immunoSEQ multiplex PCR, and the TCRdb table lists in-frame clones only, not all of them. The sample has about 150,000 clones; around 90% are singletons. The material sequenced was peripheral blood, taken on day 0 of AZD1222 vaccination. Every receptor here comes from an adult in good health.

The chain recombines TRBV30 with TRBJ2-5, with a tentative D call TRBD2 (5 bases). Germline CDR1 reads GTSNPN; CDR2 reads SVGIG (reference sequence). CDR3 size: 13 residues. The V end was cut by 4 bases, the J end by 2 bases, with 11 bases between. The CDR3 region has the DNA TGTGCCTGGATTGAGGGCCATCAAGAGACCCAGTACTTC. This codes for CAWIEGHQETQYF. Looking up the rest from reference TRBV30 and TRBJ2-5 gives the full variable domain: SQTIHQWPATLVQPVGSPLSLECTVEGTSNPNLYWYRQAAGRGLQLLFYSVGIGQISSEVPQNLSASRPQDRQFILSSKKLLLSDSGFYLCAWIEGHQETQYFGPGTRLLVL.

This chain joins TRBV6-5 and TRBJ1-2; 8 bases are a match to TRBD1. V was pared by 3 bases and J by 8 bases, with 11 bases of the junction left unmatched. The CDR3 contains 15 residues. Per the germline V gene, CDR1 is MNHEY and CDR2 is SVGAGI. As DNA, the CDR3 is TGTGCCAGCAGTTATCGCCCGGACAGGGTGAAGGGCTACACCTTC. Translated, it gives CASSYRPDRVKGYTF.

The V and J genes are TRBV6-4 and TRBJ1-5; 8 bases match TRBD1. The CDR3 spans 13 residues. Unmatched junction bases numbered 7, after V lost 9 bases and J lost 6 bases. Germline loops: CDR1 MRHNA, CDR2 SNTAGT. CDR3 protein: CAREAGGRQPQHF. CDR3 bases: TGTGCCAGAGAGGCAGGGGGCCGTCAGCCCCAGCATTTT.

As concerns this clone: The junction does not match germline at one end; this may be a read error. V usage is TRBV6-2 or TRBV6-3 and J usage is TRBJ2-7; D perhaps matches TRBD2 (6 bases). This CDR3 is 19 amino acids long. Germline values: CDR1 MNHEY, CDR2 SVGEGT. CDR3 sequence reads: CASTYSREKGKVSSHEQYF. CDR3 nucleotide sequence: TGTGCCAGCACTTACAGTCGGGAGAAGGGGAAGGTATCATCGCACGAGCAGTACTTC.

The chain joins TRBV18 to TRBJ1-4; D is undetermined. The CDR3 is 14 amino acids. Germline V gene sequence: CDR1 KGHSH, CDR2 LQKENI. V lost 4 bases, J lost 0 bases, and 6 bases lay in between. CDR3 loop: CASSQASTNEKLFF. DNA for the CDR3: TGTGCCAGCTCACAGGCTTCAACTAATGAAAAACTGTTTTTT.

V gene TRBV5-4 combines with J gene TRBJ1-2, with D hard to call. This CDR3 contains 13 residues. V lost 4 bases and J 0 bases, leaving 7 bases between the germline ends. Germline assignment: CDR1 SGHNT and CDR2 YYREEE (reference sequence). This CDR3 reads CASSGTANYGYTF. Written as DNA, the CDR3 is TGTGCCAGCAGCGGTACAGCTAACTATGGCTACACCTTC. The full variable domain, its missing parts supplied by reference TRBV5-4 and TRBJ1-2, is ETGVTQSPTHLIKTRGQQVTLRCSSQSGHNTVSWYQQALGQGPQFIFQYYREEENGRGNFPPRFSGLQFPNYSSELNVNALELDDSALYLCASSGTANYGYTFGSGTRLTVV.

This clone was recorded once. This chain links TRBV6-5 with TRBJ1-6; D not certain. The V end was cut by 6 bases, the J end by 2 bases, with 11 bases between. CDR3 length: 15 amino acids. From germline, CDR1 is MNHEY and CDR2 SVGAGI. The CDR3 region has the DNA TGTGCCAGCAGCGAGCGGACCCCCTATAATTCACCCCTCCACTTT. This translates into CASSERTPYNSPLHF.

The J gene is TRBJ1-1, the V gene TRBV5-6, with 10 bases aligning to TRBD1. Germline trimming cut 4 bases from V and 3 bases from J; bases unmatched to any gene: 6. This CDR3 is built from 15 residues. Germline V gives CDR1 SGHDT, CDR2 YYEEEE. The CDR3 coding sequence is TGTGCCAGCAGCCTGATGGGGACAGGGGACACTGAAGCTTTCTTT. It translates to CASSLMGTGDTEAFF.

The CDR3 sequence: CASSLEGQANQPQHF. CDR3 nucleotides: TGTGCCAGCAGCTTGGAGGGACAGGCTAATCAGCCCCAGCATTTT. The rearrangement uses TRBV5-6 and TRBJ1-5; the match to TRBD1 covers 8 bases. With 0 bases clipped from V and 4 bases from J, the junction kept 3 bases outside the gene matches. Germline V gives CDR1 SGHDT, CDR2 YYEEEE. CDR3 length: 15 residues.

The genes are TRBV6-2 or TRBV6-3 and TRBJ1-2, with D hard to call. The CDR3 totals 13 residues. The germline CDR1 and CDR2 sequences are MNHEY and SVGEGT. The V end lost 2 bases, the J end lost 7 bases, and 11 bases lay between the germline ends. In DNA form, the CDR3 reads TGTGCCAGCAGTTACCTCCGGTCGTCTGGCTACACCTTC. It specifies CASSYLRSSGYTF.

There are a few counts of this clone. This rearrangement joins TRBV29-1 to TRBJ1-1, with 10 bases lining up with TRBD1. The CDR3 spans 13 residues. Germline V gives CDR1 SQVTM, CDR2 ANQGSEA. Trimming removed 7 bases from V and 4 bases from J; junction bases left unmatched: 6. Written as DNA, the CDR3 is TGCAGCGCCTGGGACAGGGGAACCACTGAAGCTTTCTTT. Translating it yields CSAWDRGTTEAFF.

The chain joins TRBV7-3 to TRBJ2-1; 14 bases align to TRBD2. V trimming: 5 bases; J trimming: 10 bases; junction bases outside the gene matches: 13. The CDR3 covers 17 residues. Germline CDR1 SGHTA, CDR2 FQGTGA. The CDR3 loop reads CASSLRQTSGGAREQFF. The CDR3 DNA is TGTGCCAGCAGCCTTCGACAGACTAGCGGGGGGGCTCGGGAGCAGTTCTTC.

This chain uses TRBV2 with TRBJ1-2; maybe TRBD1 (6 bases). V lost 6 bases, J lost 5 bases, and 16 bases lay in between. The CDR3 contains 14 residues. The germline V gene encodes CDR1 SNHLY and CDR2 FYNNEI. Written as DNA, the CDR3 is TGTGCCAGCAGGGCAACAGGGACTCCATATGGCTACACCTTC. Its translation: CASRATGTPYGYTF.

This clone appeared once. The rearrangement joins TRBV19 to TRBJ1-2; D possibly corresponds to TRBD1 (5 bases). V lost 8 bases and J 4 bases, leaving 14 bases between the germline ends. The CDR3 runs to 13 residues. The V gene's germline CDR1 is LNHDA and CDR2 SQIVND (reference sequence). CDR3 sequence reads: CASYHHGGYGYTF. DNA for the CDR3: TGTGCCAGTTATCACCATGGGGGCTATGGCTACACCTTC. The whole variable domain, remainder taken from reference TRBV19 and TRBJ1-2, is DGGITQSPKYLFRKEGQNVTLSCEQNLNHDAMYWYRQDPGQGLRLIYYSQIVNDFQKGDIAEGYSVSREKKESFPLTVTSAQKNPTAFYLCASYHHGGYGYTFGSGTRLTVV.

DNA of the CDR3: TGCAGTGCTAGCAACTATGGCTACACCTTC. Its protein product is CSASNYGYTF. This chain joins TRBV20-1 and TRBJ1-2; D not certain. Germline CDR1 is DFQATT and CDR2 is SNEGSKA (reference sequence). Trimming removed 3 bases at V and 2 bases at J, with 1 base between. The CDR3 length is 10 residues.

This clone appeared a few times. The chain has TRBV11-3 and TRBJ2-7; 7 bases line up with TRBD2. CDR1 is SGHNT, CDR2 YENEEA, per germline. Trimming at V came to 4 bases and at J to 3 bases, leaving 12 bases not matched to a gene. The CDR3 extends over 16 amino acids. CDR3 in DNA: TGTGCCAGCAGCTCGAACCACGCGGGAGATCGCTACGAGCAGTACTTC. This sequence encodes CASSSNHAGDRYEQYF.